The 17 T cell receptor beta chains below were found in one sample sequenced in a study. TCRdb independently ran MiXCR on the RT-PCR reads; one entry per CDR3 protein. The sample has about 700,000 distinct CDR3 sequences, 12% to 15% seen once. The material sequenced was memory CD4+ T cells from blood. The receptors originated from a female donor in good health, serving as a healthy control.

This clonotype was counted a few times. The chain couples TRBV12-3 or TRBV12-4 to TRBJ1-5; a possible D gene is TRBD1 (5 bases). The CDR3 totals 14 residues. Trimming took off 7 bases at V and 4 bases at J, with 14 bases between the two ends. The CDR3 reads CASTSGGGNQPQHF. CDR3 coding DNA: TGTGCCAGCACTTCCGGGGGGGGGAATCAGCCCCAGCATTTT.

In this sample, this clonotype turned up a few times. This rearrangement joins TRBV7-6 to TRBJ1-3, with D uncertain. Germline CDR1 SGHVS, CDR2 FNYEAQ. The CDR3 contains 18 residues. Trimming left V 2 bases short and J 5 bases short, with 22 bases between. The CDR3 nucleotides are TGTGCCAGCAGCTTAAGATTCGGACTCGTCGAAGATAGAAACACCATATATTTT. Amino acids: CASSLRFGLVEDRNTIYF.

This clonotype occurred many times. The V gene is TRBV6-4, the J gene TRBJ2-7; no reliable D call. The germline CDR1 and CDR2 sequences are MRHNA and SNTAGT. Trimming took 6 bases from V and 0 from J, leaving 9 bases between them. This CDR3 spans 13 amino acids. The CDR3 region has the DNA TGTGCCAGCAGACCTAGACCCTCCTACGAGCAGTACTTC. Its protein is CASRPRPSYEQYF.

This clonotype was seen more than once but under ten times. The rearrangement joins TRBV12-3 or TRBV12-4 to TRBJ1-4, with TRBD1 matching over 7 bases. Trimming took 5 bases from V and 3 from J; bases not matched to a gene: 18. The CDR3 is 19 amino acids. CDR3 nucleotide sequence: TGTGCCAGCAGTCCCCCCGACAGGGTTTTAAGTTATGCTAATGAAAAACTGTTTTTT. This translates into CASSPPDRVLSYANEKLFF.

Here the CDR3 reads CASSLGGGRDYNEQFF. As DNA, the CDR3 is TGTGCCAGCAGCTTAGGAGGCGGGAGAGACTACAATGAGCAGTTCTTC. The chain joins TRBV7-9 to TRBJ2-1; TRBD2 matches 7 bases. V trimming: 1 base; J trimming: 3 bases; junction bases outside the gene matches: 6. The V gene's germline CDR1 is SEHNR and CDR2 FQNEAQ (reference sequence). This CDR3 has 16 amino acids.

On this clonotype: A read error is possible here, since a much larger clone lies one base away. The chain uses TRBV12-3 or TRBV12-4 and TRBJ1-4; D is unresolved. This CDR3 comprises 13 residues. Trimming took 6 bases from V and 10 from J, leaving 15 bases between them. This chain's CDR3 is CASRPPTGVKLFF. Written as DNA, the CDR3 is TGTGCCAGCAGGCCTCCGACTGGCGTAAAACTGTTTTTT.

The chain uses TRBV5-1 and TRBJ2-5, with D possibly TRBD2 on 5 matching bases. The CDR3 loop spans 13 amino acids. Trimming removed 7 bases from V and 0 bases from J, with 10 bases in between. Germline CDR1 and CDR2: SGHRS and YFSETQ. The CDR3 nucleotides are TGCGCCAGCCGATCCGGGAACCAAGAGACCCAGTACTTC. Translation gives CASRSGNQETQYF.

This clonotype was detected a few times. V and J are TRBV7-2 and TRBJ1-2; D gene unclear. Germline CDR1 SGHTA, CDR2 FQGNSA. With 5 bases removed from V and 7 bases from J, the gap between germline ends came to 17 bases. The CDR3 is 14 amino acids. In nucleotides, the CDR3 is TGTGCCAGCAGCCATAACACCCGCGCCGGTGGCTACACCTTC. It translates to CASSHNTRAGGYTF.

The V and J genes are TRBV5-5 and TRBJ2-2, with D possibly TRBD1 on 6 matching bases. V was trimmed by 3 bases and J by 4 bases, leaving 19 bases between them. The CDR3 loop spans 17 amino acids. Germline assignment: CDR1 SGHKS and CDR2 YYEKEE (reference sequence). In DNA, the CDR3 is TGTGCCAGCAGCTGGGCCCCTACAGGGTCGGGCACCGGGGAGCTGTTTTTT. Translation: CASSWAPTGSGTGELFF. Looking up the rest from reference TRBV5-5 and TRBJ2-2 gives the full variable domain: DAGVTQSPTHLIKTRGQQVTLRCSPISGHKSVSWYQQVLGQGPQFIFQYYEKEERGRGNFPDRFSARQFPNYSSELNVNALLLGDSALYLCASSWAPTGSGTGELFFGEGSRLTVL.

This clonotype was counted a few times. The chain has TRBV11-3 and TRBJ2-1, with 9 bases that match TRBD2. CDR1 is SGHNT and CDR2 is YENEEA in the germline V gene. V lost 3 bases, J lost 0 bases, and 6 bases stayed unmatched. This CDR3 spans 17 amino acids. CDR3 residues: CASSLGSGGPSYNEQFF. DNA of the CDR3: TGTGCCAGCAGCTTGGGGAGCGGGGGGCCCTCCTACAATGAGCAGTTCTTC.

This clonotype was detected a few times. The chain uses TRBV10-3 and TRBJ2-7; D is possibly TRBD2 (5 bases). With 0 bases removed from V and 6 bases from J, the gap between germline ends came to 15 bases. This CDR3 spans 15 amino acids. CDR1 ENHRY and CDR2 SYGVKD come from the germline V gene. CDR3 DNA: TGTGCCATCAGTGAGTCGGAGGTGCTCCGCGGCGAGCAGTACTTC. The encoded protein is CAISESEVLRGEQYF.

The chain combines TRBV11-2 with TRBJ1-4; 10 positions agree with TRBD1. Germline V gene lookup returns CDR1 SGHAT and CDR2 FQNNGV. The V and J ends lost 5 bases and 3 bases, in that order; junction bases with no gene match: 9. The CDR3 is 17 residues long. Here the CDR3 reads CASSARDRGLANEKLFF. The DNA for the CDR3 is TGTGCCAGCAGCGCCCGGGACAGGGGTTTGGCTAATGAAAAACTGTTTTTT.

This clonotype was picked up a small number of times. The J gene is TRBJ2-6, the V gene TRBV5-1; D ambiguous. V was trimmed by 5 bases and J by 1 base, leaving 10 bases between them. Germline values: CDR1 SGHRS, CDR2 YFSETQ. The CDR3 runs 15 residues. CDR3 in amino acids: CASSRSLSGANVLTF. CDR3 in DNA: TGCGCCAGCAGTCGAAGTTTGTCTGGGGCCAACGTCCTGACTTTC.

With regard to this clonotype: Here the CDR3 omits its conserved ending phenylalanine or tryptophan, so a read error is the likely source. The rearrangement joins TRBV5-1 to TRBJ2-5; no reliable D call. The germline V gene encodes CDR1 SGHRS and CDR2 YFSETQ. V shed 1 base and J shed 2 bases, with 6 bases lying between them. This CDR3 contains 13 residues. The CDR3 region is CASSLQEQETQYS. CDR3 DNA sequence: TGCGCCAGCAGCTTGCAGGAACAAGAGACCCAGTACTCC.

This clonotype was observed at least ten times. The chain is built from TRBV27 and TRBJ2-7, with D possibly being TRBD2 (5 bases). Germline lookup yields CDR1 MNHEY and CDR2 SMNVEV (reference sequence). The ends were cut back, 3 bases at V and 4 bases at J, with 16 bases in the middle. The CDR3 length is 15 residues. In DNA form, the CDR3 reads TGTGCCAGCAGTTTCTTAGGACTCCGACATTACGAGCAGTACTTC. The encoded protein is CASSFLGLRHYEQYF.

This clonotype has a count of ten or more. V and J are TRBV5-1 and TRBJ2-7; 7 bases fit TRBD1. V was clipped by 5 bases and J by 2 bases; unmatched bases: 7. CDR1 is SGHRS and CDR2 is YFSETQ in the germline V gene. CDR3 length equals 14 residues. The CDR3: CASRSGTATYEQYF. DNA for the CDR3: TGCGCCAGCAGATCAGGGACAGCCACCTACGAGCAGTACTTC.

J is TRBJ2-1 and V is TRBV20-1, with a tentative D call TRBD1 (5 bases). The V end lost 1 base, the J end lost 8 bases, and 12 bases lay between the germline ends. Germline-derived CDR1 and CDR2 are DFQATT and SNEGSKA (reference sequence). The CDR3 is 13 amino acids. CDR3 in DNA: TGCAGTGCTAGAGCTCAGGGCAGGGATGAGCAGTTCTTC. The encoded protein is CSARAQGRDEQFF.